This entry is about one TCR beta chain. The sample comes from a study of blood T cell repertoires in COVID-19. Turning to the study itself: Spain, Italy and the United States supplied samples that represented acute and convalescent COVID-19. T cells, B-cell-depleted T cells, or PBMCs supplied cDNA or gDNA.

Original data processing: Quantification of nucleated cells was approximated via reference gene primer amplification. Generated by immunoSEQ multiplex PCR, the TCRdb table keeps only in-frame clones and is missing some. Clone size and V and J calls were adopted from that table, with D and trimming inferred from the DNA. Seen here are some 350,000 clones, around 91% observed once, and the top ten hold less than 3.5%. V dropped 4 bases and J dropped 4; count of bases not matched to a gene: 5. CDR3 size: 15 residues. Germline CDR1 SGDLS, CDR2 YYNGEE. The source of this sequence is a woman aged 18-29 years who had recovered from COVID-19. The sequencing sample was made of peripheral blood. This chain connects TRBV9 to TRBJ1-5, with 10 nucleotides matching TRBD1. CDR3 bases: TGTGCCAGCAGCACGACAGGGGGCGTGAATCAGCCCCAGCATTTT. Translation: CASSTTGGVNQPQHF.